These T cell receptor beta chains were read from a single sample in a study of response to subunit inactivated influenza vaccine. TCRdb called the RT-PCR reads again in MiXCR, with one record for every CDR3 protein. The sample consists of more than 500,000 distinct CDR3 sequences, over 9% of them appearing once. This sample also belongs to another study, concerning T cells expressing NK-cell markers.

The material sequenced was PBMCs from blood, taken on the day of vaccination. These receptors were collected from a man in his fifties or sixties who received an inactivated influenza vaccine. Each CDR3 is given with its conserved first and last residue. Each record gives: V gene, CDR3 length, J gene, CDR3 protein.

v_call: TRBV5-1
cdr3_length: 15
j_call: TRBJ2-3
cdr3_aa: CASSLRQDPADTQYF

v_call: TRBV6-1
cdr3_length: 16
j_call: TRBJ1-5
cdr3_aa: CASSRRGLALNQPQHF

v_call: TRBV20-1
cdr3_length: 15
j_call: TRBJ2-5
cdr3_aa: CSARDPLSDSSYQYF

v_call: TRBV2
cdr3_length: 14
j_call: TRBJ1-4
cdr3_aa: CASRTQGAGEKLFF

v_call: TRBV5-6
cdr3_length: 14
j_call: TRBJ1-2
cdr3_aa: CASSFFSRPYGYTF

v_call: TRBV6-5
cdr3_length: 15
j_call: TRBJ2-7
cdr3_aa: CASSYGHGASNEQYF

v_call: TRBV28
cdr3_length: 14
j_call: TRBJ2-7
cdr3_aa: CASSSTWFPYEQYF

v_call: TRBV10-3
cdr3_length: 12
j_call: TRBJ2-3
cdr3_aa: CAIRTSTDTQYF

v_call: TRBV6-5
cdr3_length: 14
j_call: TRBJ2-7
cdr3_aa: CASSYSMLGNEQYF

v_call: TRBV20-1
cdr3_length: 15
j_call: TRBJ2-1
cdr3_aa: CSARPLGAWYNEQFF

v_call: TRBV4-3
cdr3_length: 15
j_call: TRBJ2-3
cdr3_aa: CASSQDWRGPDTQYF

v_call: TRBV5-1
cdr3_length: 15
j_call: TRBJ2-7
cdr3_aa: CASSLVSAWQGEQYF

v_call: TRBV6-2/TRBV6-3
cdr3_length: 16
j_call: TRBJ2-1
cdr3_aa: CASSYAGGGRYNEQFF

v_call: TRBV3-1
cdr3_length: 15
j_call: TRBJ1-6
cdr3_aa: CASSQHRQGQSPLHF

v_call: TRBV6-5
cdr3_length: 17
j_call: TRBJ2-2
cdr3_aa: CASSYKRGAVRTGELFF

v_call: TRBV2
cdr3_length: 15
j_call: TRBJ2-7
cdr3_aa: CASITSLNRGYEQYF

v_call: TRBV4-3
cdr3_length: 16
j_call: TRBJ2-2
cdr3_aa: CASSQAGGGNTGELFF

v_call: TRBV28
cdr3_length: 16
j_call: TRBJ2-2
cdr3_aa: CASSPLAGGPDGELFF

v_call: TRBV9
cdr3_length: 15
j_call: TRBJ1-2
cdr3_aa: CASSVESGTGYGYTF

v_call: TRBV11-2
cdr3_length: 18
j_call: TRBJ2-3
cdr3_aa: CASSLRGGSGERRDTQYF

v_call: TRBV20-1
cdr3_length: 14
j_call: TRBJ2-1
cdr3_aa: CSSPGQSSYNEQFF

v_call: TRBV18
cdr3_length: 14
j_call: TRBJ2-4
cdr3_aa: CASSPAQGGNIQYF

v_call: TRBV6-1
cdr3_length: 17
j_call: TRBJ1-5
cdr3_aa: CASRLSGTSRGNQPQHF